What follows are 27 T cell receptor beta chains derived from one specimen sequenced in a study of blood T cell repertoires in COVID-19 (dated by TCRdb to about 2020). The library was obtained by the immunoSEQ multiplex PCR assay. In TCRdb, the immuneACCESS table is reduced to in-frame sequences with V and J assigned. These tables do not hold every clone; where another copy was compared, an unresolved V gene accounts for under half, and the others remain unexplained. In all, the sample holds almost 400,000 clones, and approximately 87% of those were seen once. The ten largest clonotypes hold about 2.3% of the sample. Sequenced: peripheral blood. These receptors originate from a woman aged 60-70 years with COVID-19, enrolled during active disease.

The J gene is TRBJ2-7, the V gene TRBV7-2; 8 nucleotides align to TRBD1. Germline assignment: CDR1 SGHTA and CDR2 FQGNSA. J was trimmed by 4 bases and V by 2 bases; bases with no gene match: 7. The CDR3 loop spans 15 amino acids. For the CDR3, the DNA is TGTGCCAGCAGCTTATATGCTCAGGGGGCGTACGAGCAGTACTTC. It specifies CASSLYAQGAYEQYF.

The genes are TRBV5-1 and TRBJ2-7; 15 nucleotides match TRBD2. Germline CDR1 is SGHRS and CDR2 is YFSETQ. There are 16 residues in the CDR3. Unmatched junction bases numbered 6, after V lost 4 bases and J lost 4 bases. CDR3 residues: CASSPAGTSGGYEQYF. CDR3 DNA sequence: TGCGCCAGCAGCCCGGCCGGGACTAGCGGGGGGTACGAGCAGTACTTC. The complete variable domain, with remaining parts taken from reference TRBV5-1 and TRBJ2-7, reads KAGVTQTPRYLIKTRGQQVTLSCSPISGHRSVSWYQQTPGQGLQFLFEYFSETQRNKGNFPGRFSGRQFSNSRSEMNVSTLELGDSALYLCASSPAGTSGGYEQYFGPGTRLTVT.

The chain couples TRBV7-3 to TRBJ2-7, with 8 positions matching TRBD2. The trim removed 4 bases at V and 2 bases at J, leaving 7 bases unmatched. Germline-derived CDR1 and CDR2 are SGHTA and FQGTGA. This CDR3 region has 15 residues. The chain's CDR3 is CASSWGLVCAYEQYF. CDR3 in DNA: TGTGCCAGCAGCTGGGGACTAGTATGTGCCTACGAGCAGTACTTC.

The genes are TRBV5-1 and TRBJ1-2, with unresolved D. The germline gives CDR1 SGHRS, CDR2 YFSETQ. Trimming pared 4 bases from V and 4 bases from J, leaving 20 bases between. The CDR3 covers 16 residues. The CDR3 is CASSLETGPGSYGYTF. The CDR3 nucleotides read TGCGCCAGCAGCCTTGAGACCGGGCCTGGGAGCTATGGCTACACCTTC.

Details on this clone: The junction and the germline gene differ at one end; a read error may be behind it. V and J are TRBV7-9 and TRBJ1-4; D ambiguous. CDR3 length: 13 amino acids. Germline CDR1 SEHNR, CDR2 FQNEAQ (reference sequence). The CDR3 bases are TGTGCCAGCAGCGTAGCCCGTAATGAAAAACTGTTTTTT. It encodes CASSVARNEKLFF.

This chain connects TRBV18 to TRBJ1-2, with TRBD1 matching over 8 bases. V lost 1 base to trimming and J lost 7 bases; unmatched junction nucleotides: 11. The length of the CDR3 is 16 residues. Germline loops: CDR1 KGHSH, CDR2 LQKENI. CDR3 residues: CASSPLKGQAFGGYTF. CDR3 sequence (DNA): TGTGCCAGCTCACCACTAAAGGGACAGGCTTTCGGTGGCTACACCTTC.

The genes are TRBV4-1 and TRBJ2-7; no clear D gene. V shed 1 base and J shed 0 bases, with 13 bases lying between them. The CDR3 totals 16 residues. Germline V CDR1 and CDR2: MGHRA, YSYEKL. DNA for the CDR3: TGCGCCAGCAGCCAAGCTATCGGGTTAAGCTCCTACGAGCAGTACTTC. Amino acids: CASSQAIGLSSYEQYF.

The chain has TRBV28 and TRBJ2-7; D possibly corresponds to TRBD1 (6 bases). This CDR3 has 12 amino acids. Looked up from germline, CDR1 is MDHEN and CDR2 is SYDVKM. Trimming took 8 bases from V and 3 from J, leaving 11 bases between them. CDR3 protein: CASGSGDYEQYF. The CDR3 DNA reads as TGTGCCAGCGGGTCAGGGGACTACGAGCAGTACTTC.

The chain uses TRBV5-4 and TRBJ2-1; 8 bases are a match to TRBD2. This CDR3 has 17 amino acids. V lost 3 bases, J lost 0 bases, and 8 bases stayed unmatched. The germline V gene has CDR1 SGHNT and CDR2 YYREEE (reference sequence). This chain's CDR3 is CASSSDGGGRSYNEQFF. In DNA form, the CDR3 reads TGTGCCAGCAGCTCCGATGGCGGGGGGCGCTCCTACAATGAGCAGTTCTTC.

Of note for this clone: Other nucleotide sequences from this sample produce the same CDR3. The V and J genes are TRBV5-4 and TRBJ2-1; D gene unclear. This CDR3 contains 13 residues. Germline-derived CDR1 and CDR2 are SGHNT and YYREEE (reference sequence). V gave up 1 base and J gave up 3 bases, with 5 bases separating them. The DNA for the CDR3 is TGTGCCAGCAGCTTGACGAGCTACAATGAGCAGTTCTTC. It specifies CASSLTSYNEQFF.

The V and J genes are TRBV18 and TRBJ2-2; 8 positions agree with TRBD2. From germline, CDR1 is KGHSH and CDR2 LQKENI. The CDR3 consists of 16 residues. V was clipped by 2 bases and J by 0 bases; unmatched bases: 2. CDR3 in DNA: TGTGCCAGCTCACCAAATAGCGGGGCGAACACCGGGGAGCTGTTTTTT. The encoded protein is CASSPNSGANTGELFF.

The CDR3 DNA reads as TGCAGCGTTGTAGGGGACAGGCAATACATTCAGTACTTC. This sequence encodes CSVVGDRQYIQYF. The rearrangement links TRBV29-1 to TRBJ2-4; TRBD1 matches at 8 bases. Germline V gives CDR1 SQVTM, CDR2 ANQGSEA. The CDR3 spans 13 residues. The V gene end was trimmed by 4 bases and the J gene end by 8 bases; junction bases not matched to a gene: 7.

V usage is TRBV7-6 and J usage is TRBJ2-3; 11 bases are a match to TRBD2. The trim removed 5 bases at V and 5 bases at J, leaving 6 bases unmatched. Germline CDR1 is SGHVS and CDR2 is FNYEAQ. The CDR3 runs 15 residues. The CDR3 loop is CASSSSGGAGDTQYF. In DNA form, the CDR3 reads TGTGCCAGCAGCAGTAGCGGGGGGGCGGGAGATACGCAGTATTTT.

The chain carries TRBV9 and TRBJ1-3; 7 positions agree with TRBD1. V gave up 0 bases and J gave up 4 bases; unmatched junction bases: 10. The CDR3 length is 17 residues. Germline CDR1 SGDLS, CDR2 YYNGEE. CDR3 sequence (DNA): TGTGCCAGCAGCGTAGGGGACAGAGGATTCGGGGGAAACACCATATATTTT. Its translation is CASSVGDRGFGGNTIYF.

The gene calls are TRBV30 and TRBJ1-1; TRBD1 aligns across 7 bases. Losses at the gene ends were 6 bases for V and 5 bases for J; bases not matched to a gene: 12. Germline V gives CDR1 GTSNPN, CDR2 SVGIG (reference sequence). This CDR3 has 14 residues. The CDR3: CACDGTAVGTEAFF. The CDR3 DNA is TGTGCCTGCGACGGGACAGCCGTCGGTACTGAAGCTTTCTTT.

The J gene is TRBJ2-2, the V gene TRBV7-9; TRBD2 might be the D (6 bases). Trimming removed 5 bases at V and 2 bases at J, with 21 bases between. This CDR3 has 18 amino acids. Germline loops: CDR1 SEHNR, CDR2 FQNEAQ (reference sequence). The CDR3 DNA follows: TGTGCCAGCAGCGGGTTTCCGGGACTCCACTCCAACACCGGGGAGCTGTTTTTT. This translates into CASSGFPGLHSNTGELFF.

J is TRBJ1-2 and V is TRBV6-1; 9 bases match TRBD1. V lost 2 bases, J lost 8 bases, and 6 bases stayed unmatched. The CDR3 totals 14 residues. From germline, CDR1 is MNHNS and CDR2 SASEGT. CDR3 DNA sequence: TGTGCCAGCAGTGAAACCTGGACAGGGGTAGGCTACACCTTC. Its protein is CASSETWTGVGYTF.

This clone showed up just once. CDR3 residues: CASGLVTIGAGGTEAFF. CDR3 DNA: TGTGCTAGTGGTTTGGTTACTATAGGGGCGGGGGGCACTGAAGCTTTCTTT. The rearrangement links TRBV12-5 to TRBJ1-1; possibly TRBD1 for D (5 bases). Germline V gene lookup returns CDR1 LGHNT and CDR2 FRNRAP. Trimming pared 0 bases from V and 4 bases from J, leaving 18 bases between. The CDR3 has 17 residues. The entire variable domain, with the rest obtained from reference TRBV12-5 and TRBJ1-1, is as follows: DARVTQTPRHKVTEMGQEVTMRCQPILGHNTVFWYRQTMMQGLELLAYFRNRAPLDDSGMPKDRFSAEMPDATLATLKIQPSEPRDSAVYFCASGLVTIGAGGTEAFFGQGTRLTVV.

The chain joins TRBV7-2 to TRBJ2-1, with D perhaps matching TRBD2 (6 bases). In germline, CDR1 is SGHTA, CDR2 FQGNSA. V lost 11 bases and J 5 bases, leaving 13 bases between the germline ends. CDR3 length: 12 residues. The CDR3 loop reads CAAGQGNNEQFF. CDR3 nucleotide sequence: TGTGCCGCGGGGCAGGGTAACAATGAGCAGTTCTTC.

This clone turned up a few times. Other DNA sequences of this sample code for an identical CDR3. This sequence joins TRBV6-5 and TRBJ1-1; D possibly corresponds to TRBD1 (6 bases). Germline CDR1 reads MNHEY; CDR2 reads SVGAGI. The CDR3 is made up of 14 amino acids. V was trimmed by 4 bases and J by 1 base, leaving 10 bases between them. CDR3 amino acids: CASSLQGENTEAFF. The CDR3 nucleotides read TGTGCCAGCAGTTTACAGGGAGAGAACACTGAAGCTTTCTTT.

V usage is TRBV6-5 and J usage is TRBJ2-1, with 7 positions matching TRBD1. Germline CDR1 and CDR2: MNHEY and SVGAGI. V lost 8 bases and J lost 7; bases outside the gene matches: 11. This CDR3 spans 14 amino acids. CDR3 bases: TGTGCCAGCCGTCCGAGGGGGCATGGAAATGAGCAGTTCTTC. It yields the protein CASRPRGHGNEQFF.

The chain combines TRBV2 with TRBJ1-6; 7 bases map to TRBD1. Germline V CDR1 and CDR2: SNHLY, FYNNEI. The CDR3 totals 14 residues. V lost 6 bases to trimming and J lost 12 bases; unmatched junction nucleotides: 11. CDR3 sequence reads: CASRGDSPYGPLHF. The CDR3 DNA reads TGTGCCAGCAGGGGGGACAGCCCCTATGGACCCCTCCACTTT.

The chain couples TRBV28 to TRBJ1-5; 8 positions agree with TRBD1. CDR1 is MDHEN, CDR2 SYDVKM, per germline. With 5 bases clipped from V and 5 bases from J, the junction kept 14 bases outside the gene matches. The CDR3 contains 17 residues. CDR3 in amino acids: CASSPRRNRGEYQPQHF. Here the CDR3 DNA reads TGTGCCAGCAGTCCACGCAGGAACAGGGGGGAGTATCAGCCCCAGCATTTT.

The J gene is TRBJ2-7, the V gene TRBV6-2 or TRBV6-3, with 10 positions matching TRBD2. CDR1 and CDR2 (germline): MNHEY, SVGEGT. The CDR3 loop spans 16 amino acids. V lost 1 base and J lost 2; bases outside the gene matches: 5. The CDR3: CASSYFLAGDPYEQYF. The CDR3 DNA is TGTGCCAGCAGTTACTTCCTAGCGGGGGACCCCTACGAGCAGTACTTC.

CDR3 protein: CASSRGGGNTEAFF. DNA for the CDR3: TGTGCCAGCAGTAGGGGCGGGGGGAACACTGAAGCTTTCTTT. The chain has TRBV9 and TRBJ1-1; possible D gene TRBD1, 5 bases. V lost 5 bases and J 1 base, leaving 12 bases between the germline ends. Germline V gene sequence: CDR1 SGDLS, CDR2 YYNGEE. CDR3 length equals 14 residues.

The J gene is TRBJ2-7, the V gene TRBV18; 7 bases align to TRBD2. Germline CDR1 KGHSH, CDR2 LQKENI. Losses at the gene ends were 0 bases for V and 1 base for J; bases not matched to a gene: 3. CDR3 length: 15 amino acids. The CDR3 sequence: CASSPPPGGSYEQYF. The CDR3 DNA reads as TGTGCCAGCTCACCACCGCCGGGAGGTTCCTACGAGCAGTACTTC.

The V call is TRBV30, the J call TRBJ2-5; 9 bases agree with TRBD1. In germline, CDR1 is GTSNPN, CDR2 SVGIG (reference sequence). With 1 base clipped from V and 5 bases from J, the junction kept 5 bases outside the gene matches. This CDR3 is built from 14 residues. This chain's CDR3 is CAWSGTGGGETQYF. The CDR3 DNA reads TGTGCCTGGAGTGGCACAGGGGGCGGTGAGACCCAGTACTTC.